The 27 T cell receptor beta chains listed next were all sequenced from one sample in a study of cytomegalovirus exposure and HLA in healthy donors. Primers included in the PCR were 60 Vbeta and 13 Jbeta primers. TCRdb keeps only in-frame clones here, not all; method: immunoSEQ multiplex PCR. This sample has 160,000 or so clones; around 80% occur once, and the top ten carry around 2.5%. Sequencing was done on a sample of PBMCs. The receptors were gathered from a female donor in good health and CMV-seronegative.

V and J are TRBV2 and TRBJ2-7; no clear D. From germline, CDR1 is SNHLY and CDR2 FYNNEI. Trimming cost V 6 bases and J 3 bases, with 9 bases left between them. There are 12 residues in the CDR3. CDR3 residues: CASSKTDYEQYF. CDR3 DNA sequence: TGTGCCAGCAGCAAAACAGACTACGAGCAGTACTTC.

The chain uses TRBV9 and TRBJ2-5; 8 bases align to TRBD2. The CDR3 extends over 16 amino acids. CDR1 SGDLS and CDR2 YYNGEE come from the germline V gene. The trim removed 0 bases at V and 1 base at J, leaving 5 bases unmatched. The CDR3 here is CASSVAGGGSQETQYF. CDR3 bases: TGTGCCAGCAGCGTAGCTGGCGGGGGGTCCCAAGAGACCCAGTACTTC.

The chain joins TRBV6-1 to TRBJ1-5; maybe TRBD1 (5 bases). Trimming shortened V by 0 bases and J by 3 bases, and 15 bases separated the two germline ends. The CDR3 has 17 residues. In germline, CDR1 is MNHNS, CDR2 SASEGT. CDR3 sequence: CASSEAWGTEFNQPQHF. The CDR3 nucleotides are TGTGCCAGCAGTGAAGCATGGGGCACTGAATTCAATCAGCCCCAGCATTTT.

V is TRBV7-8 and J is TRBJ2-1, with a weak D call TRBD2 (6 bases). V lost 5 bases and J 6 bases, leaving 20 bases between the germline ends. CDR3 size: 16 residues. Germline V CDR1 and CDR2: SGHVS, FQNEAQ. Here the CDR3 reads CASSGSPGEGANEQFF. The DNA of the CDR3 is TGTGCCAGCAGCGGATCCCCGGGAGAAGGGGCCAATGAGCAGTTCTTC.

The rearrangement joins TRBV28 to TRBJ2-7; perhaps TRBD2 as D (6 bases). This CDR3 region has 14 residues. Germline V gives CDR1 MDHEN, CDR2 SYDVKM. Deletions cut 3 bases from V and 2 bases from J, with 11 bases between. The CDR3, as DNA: TGTGCCAGCAGTTTGGGGGGTTGGGCCTACGAGCAGTACTTC. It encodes CASSLGGWAYEQYF.

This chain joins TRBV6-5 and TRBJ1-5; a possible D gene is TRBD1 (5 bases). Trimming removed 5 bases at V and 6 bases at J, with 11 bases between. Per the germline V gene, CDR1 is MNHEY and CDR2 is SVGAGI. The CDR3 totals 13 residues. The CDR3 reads CASSPRGGQPQHF. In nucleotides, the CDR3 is TGTGCCAGCAGTCCACGGGGGGGTCAGCCCCAGCATTTT.

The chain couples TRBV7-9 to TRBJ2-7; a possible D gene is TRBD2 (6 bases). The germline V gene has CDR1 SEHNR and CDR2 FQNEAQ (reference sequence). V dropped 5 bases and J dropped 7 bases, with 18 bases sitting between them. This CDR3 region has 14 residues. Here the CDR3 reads CASSRIGGTGEQYF. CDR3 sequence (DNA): TGTGCCAGCAGCCGCATCGGGGGTACGGGGGAGCAGTACTTC.

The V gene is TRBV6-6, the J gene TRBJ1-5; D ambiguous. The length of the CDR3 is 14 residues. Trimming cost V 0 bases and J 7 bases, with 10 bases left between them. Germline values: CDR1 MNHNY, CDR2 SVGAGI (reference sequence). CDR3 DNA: TGTGCCAGCAGTTACTCTGGGAGTGTCCAGCCCCAGCATTTT. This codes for CASSYSGSVQPQHF.

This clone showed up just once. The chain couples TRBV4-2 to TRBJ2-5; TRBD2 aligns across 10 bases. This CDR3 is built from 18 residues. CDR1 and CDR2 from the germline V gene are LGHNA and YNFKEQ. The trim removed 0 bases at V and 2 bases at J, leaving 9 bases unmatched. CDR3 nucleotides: TGTGCCAGCAGCCAAGAGGACGACGGACTAGCGGTACAAGAGACCCAGTACTTC. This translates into CASSQEDDGLAVQETQYF.

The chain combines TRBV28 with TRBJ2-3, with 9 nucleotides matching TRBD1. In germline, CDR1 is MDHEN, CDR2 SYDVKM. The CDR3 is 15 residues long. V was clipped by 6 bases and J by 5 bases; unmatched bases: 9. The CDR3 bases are TGTGCCAGCAGGTCCCGGGACAGGGCGGGAGATACGCAGTATTTT. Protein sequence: CASRSRDRAGDTQYF.

The CDR3 is CASRPGLAGGKRNEQFF. For the CDR3, the DNA is TGTGCCAGTAGACCGGGACTAGCGGGAGGAAAACGCAATGAGCAGTTCTTC. The rearrangement uses TRBV19 and TRBJ2-1, with TRBD2 identical over 15 bases. This CDR3 is built from 17 residues. V lost 6 bases, J lost 6 bases, and 9 bases stayed unmatched. Germline CDR1 LNHDA, CDR2 SQIVND (reference sequence).

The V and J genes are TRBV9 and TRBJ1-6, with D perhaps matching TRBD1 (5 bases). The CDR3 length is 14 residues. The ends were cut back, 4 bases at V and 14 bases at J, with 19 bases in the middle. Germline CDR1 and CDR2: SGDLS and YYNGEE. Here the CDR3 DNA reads TGTGCCAGCAGCCCGGGACGGGGGTTTCAGGCCCTCCACTTT. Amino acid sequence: CASSPGRGFQALHF. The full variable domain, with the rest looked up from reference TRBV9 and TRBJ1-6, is DSGVTQTPKHLITATGQRVTLRCSPRSGDLSVYWYQQSLDQGLQFLIQYYNGEERAKGNILERFSAQQFPDLHSELNLSSLELGDSALYFCASSPGRGFQALHFGNGTRLTVT.

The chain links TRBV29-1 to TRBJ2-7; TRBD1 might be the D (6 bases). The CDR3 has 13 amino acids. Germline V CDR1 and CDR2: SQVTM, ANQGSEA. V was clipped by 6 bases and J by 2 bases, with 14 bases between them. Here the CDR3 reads CSVASTGTYEQYF. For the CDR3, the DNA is TGCAGCGTCGCATCGACAGGAACCTACGAGCAGTACTTC.

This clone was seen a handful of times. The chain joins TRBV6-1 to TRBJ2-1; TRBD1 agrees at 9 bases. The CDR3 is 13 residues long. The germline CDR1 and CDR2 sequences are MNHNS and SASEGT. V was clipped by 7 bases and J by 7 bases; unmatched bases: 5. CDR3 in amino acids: CASMGQGRNEQFF. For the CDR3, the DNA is TGTGCCAGCATGGGACAGGGTAGGAATGAGCAGTTCTTC.

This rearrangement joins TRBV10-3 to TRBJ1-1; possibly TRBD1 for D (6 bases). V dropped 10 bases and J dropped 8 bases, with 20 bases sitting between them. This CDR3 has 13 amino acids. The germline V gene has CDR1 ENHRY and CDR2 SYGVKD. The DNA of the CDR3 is TGTGCCACCAAAGGGGGAACGGGGTTCGAAGCTTTCTTT. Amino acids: CATKGGTGFEAFF.

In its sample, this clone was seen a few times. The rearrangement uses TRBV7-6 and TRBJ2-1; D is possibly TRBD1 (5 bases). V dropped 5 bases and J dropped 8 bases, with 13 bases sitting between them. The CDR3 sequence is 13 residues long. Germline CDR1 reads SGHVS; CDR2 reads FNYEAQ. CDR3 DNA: TGTGCCAGCAGCATTCAGGGCGGCGATGAGCAGTTCTTC. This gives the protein CASSIQGGDEQFF.

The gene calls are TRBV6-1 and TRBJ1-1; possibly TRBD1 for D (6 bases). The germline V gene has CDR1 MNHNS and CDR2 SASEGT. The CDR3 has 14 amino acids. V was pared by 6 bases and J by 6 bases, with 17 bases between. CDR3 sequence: CASRIQGQWAEAFF. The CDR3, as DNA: TGTGCCAGCAGGATACAGGGCCAGTGGGCTGAAGCTTTCTTT.

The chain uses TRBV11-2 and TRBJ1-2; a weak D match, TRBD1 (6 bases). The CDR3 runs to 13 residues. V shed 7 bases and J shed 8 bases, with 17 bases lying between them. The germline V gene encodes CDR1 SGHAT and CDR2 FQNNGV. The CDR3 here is CASTPRGGDGYTF. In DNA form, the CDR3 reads TGTGCCAGCACCCCCCGGGGGGGCGACGGCTACACCTTC. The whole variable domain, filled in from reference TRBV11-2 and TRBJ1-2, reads EAGVAQSPRYKIIEKRQSVAFWCNPISGHATLYWYQQILGQGPKLLIQFQNNGVVDDSQLPKDRFSAERLKGVDSTLKIQPAKLEDSAVYLCASTPRGGDGYTFGSGTRLTVV.

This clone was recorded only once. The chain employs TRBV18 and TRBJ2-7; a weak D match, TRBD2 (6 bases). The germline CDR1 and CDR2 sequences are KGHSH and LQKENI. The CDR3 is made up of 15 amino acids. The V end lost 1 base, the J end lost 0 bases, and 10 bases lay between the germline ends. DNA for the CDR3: TGTGCCAGCTCACCACGGGACGGGAGCTCCTACGAGCAGTACTTC. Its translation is CASSPRDGSSYEQYF.

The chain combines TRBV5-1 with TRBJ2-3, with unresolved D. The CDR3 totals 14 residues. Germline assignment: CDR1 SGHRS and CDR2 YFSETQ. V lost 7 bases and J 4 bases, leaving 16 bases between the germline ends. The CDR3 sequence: CASRSELSADTQYF. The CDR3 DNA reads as TGCGCCAGCCGTTCGGAGCTTAGTGCAGATACGCAGTATTTT. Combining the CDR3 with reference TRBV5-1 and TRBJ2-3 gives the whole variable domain KAGVTQTPRYLIKTRGQQVTLSCSPISGHRSVSWYQQTPGQGLQFLFEYFSETQRNKGNFPGRFSGRQFSNSRSEMNVSTLELGDSALYLCASRSELSADTQYFGPGTRLTVL.

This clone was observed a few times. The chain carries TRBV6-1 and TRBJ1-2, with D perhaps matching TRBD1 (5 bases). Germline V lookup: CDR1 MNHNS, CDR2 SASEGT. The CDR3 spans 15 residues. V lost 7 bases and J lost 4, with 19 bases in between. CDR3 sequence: CASKRQPDDSYGYTF. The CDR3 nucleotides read TGTGCCAGCAAGCGACAGCCTGACGACTCCTATGGCTACACCTTC.

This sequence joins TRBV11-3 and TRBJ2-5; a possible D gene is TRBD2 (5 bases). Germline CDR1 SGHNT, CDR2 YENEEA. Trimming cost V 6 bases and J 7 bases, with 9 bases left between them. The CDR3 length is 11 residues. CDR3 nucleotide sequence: TGTGCCAGCAGTCTTGAGGGGACCCAGTACTTC. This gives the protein CASSLEGTQYF.

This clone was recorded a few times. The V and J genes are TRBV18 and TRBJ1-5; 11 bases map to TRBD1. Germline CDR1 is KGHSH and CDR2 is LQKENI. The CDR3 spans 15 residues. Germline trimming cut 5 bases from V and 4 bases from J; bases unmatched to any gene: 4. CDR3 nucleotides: TGTGCCAGCTCAAACGGGACAGGGGGTAATCAGCCCCAGCATTTT. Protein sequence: CASSNGTGGNQPQHF.

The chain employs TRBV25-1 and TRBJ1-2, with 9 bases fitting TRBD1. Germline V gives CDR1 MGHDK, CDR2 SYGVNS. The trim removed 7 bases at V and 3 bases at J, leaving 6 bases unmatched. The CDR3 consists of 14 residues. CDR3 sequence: CASKSRQGDYGYTF. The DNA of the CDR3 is TGTGCCAGCAAAAGTAGACAGGGGGACTATGGCTACACCTTC.

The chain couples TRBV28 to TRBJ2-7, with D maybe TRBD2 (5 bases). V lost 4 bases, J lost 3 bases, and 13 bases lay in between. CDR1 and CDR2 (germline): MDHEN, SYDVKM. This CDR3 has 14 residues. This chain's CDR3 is CASSYSATDYEQYF. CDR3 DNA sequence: TGTGCCAGCAGTTATAGCGCAACGGACTACGAGCAGTACTTC. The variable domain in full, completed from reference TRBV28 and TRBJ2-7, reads DVKVTQSSRYLVKRTGEKVFLECVQDMDHENMFWYRQDPGLGLRLIYFSYDVKMKEKGDIPEGYSVSREKKERFSLILESASTNQTSMYLCASSYSATDYEQYFGPGTRLTVT.

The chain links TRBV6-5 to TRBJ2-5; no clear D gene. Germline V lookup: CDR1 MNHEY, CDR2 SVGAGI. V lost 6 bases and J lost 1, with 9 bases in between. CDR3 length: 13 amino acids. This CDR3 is CASSSYSQETQYF. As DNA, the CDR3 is TGTGCCAGCAGCTCCTACTCCCAAGAGACCCAGTACTTC.

CDR3 sequence reads: CASSLLVSGANVLTF. The CDR3 DNA reads as TGTGCCAGCAGTTTGCTAGTCTCTGGGGCCAACGTCCTGACTTTC. The chain couples TRBV27 to TRBJ2-6; D gene ambiguous. Germline V gene data show CDR1 as MNHEY and CDR2 as SMNVEV (reference sequence). The CDR3 loop spans 15 amino acids. V was shortened by 3 bases and J by 0 bases, with 6 bases between the two germline ends.